The rows below give T cell receptor beta chains drawn from one sample of a study of blood T cell repertoires in COVID-19. Method: immunoSEQ multiplex PCR; TCRdb's copy keeps in-frame clones and lacks some. The repertoire holds under 450,000 clones, with around 83% as singletons. Specimen: PBMCs or T cells enriched from blood (not recorded which). These receptors originate from a woman in her forties or fifties who had recovered from COVID-19. The CDR3 runs from the conserved cysteine through the conserved F or W. Fields, in order: D gene, V gene, clone size, J gene, CDR3 DNA, CDR3 protein. A D gene is named only where the DNA matches it firmly. Clone size is given for some rows only: seen once, a few or many times, or a class if the clone is expanded.

>TRBD1|TRBV5-4|once|TRBJ1-2
TGTGCCAGCAGCTTGGGGGACAGAGGGGGGAACTATGGCTACACCTTC
CASSLGDRGGNYGYTF
>TRBD1|TRBV18|NA|TRBJ2-7
TGTGCCAGCTCACCGAGGGACAGGGGTCTCTACGAGCAGTACTTC
CASSPRDRGLYEQYF
>TRBD1|TRBV6-5|NA|TRBJ2-7
TGTGCCACCCGAACAGGGGCCCAATACGAGCAGTACTTC
CATRTGAQYEQYF
>TRBD1|TRBV11-3|NA|TRBJ1-3
TGTGCCAGCAATATGGGACAGGGAGTCTCTGGAAACACCATATATTTT
CASNMGQGVSGNTIYF
>NA|TRBV19|NA|TRBJ2-5
TGTGCCAGTAGGGCGGCGGAGGCCCCCGTTCTAGAGACCCAGTACTTC
CASRAAEAPVLETQYF
>NA|TRBV19|NA|TRBJ1-5
TGTGCCAGTAGTATAACTGCCAATCAGCCCCAGCATTTT
CASSITANQPQHF
>TRBD2|TRBV4-3|once|TRBJ2-3
TGCGCCAGCAGCCAAGAACTACTAGCGGGAGGTGATACGCAGTATTTT
CASSQELLAGGDTQYF
>NA|TRBV7-9|few|TRBJ2-5
TGTGCCAGCAGCTACCCCAGTGAAGAGACCCAGTACTTC
CASSYPSEETQYF
>NA|TRBV7-3|NA|TRBJ1-1
TGTGCCAGCAGCTTAATGTCCAGGGCGAACACTGAAGCTTTCTTT
CASSLMSRANTEAFF
>TRBD1|TRBV19|once|TRBJ1-5
TGTGCCAGTAGTACAACCGGCCAGAGGGGGCTGGGACAGCCCCAGCATTTT
CASSTTGQRGLGQPQHF
>TRBD1|TRBV3-1/TRBV3-2|few|TRBJ1-1
TGTGCCAGCAGCCAAAGGGGGCAAGTACGGAACACTGAAGCTTTCTTT
CASSQRGQVRNTEAFF
>NA|TRBV30|NA|TRBJ1-5
TGTGCCTGGAGTGTACTAGGAAGGGTTGATCAGCCCCAGCATTTT
CAWSVLGRVDQPQHF
>NA|TRBV27|NA|TRBJ1-2
TGTGCCAGCAGCAGGGGACATTCGTATGGCTACACCTTC
CASSRGHSYGYTF
>TRBD2|TRBV11-2|NA|TRBJ2-1
TGTGCCAGCAGCTTAGATGGGACCGGGACTAGCGGGGGGGCCTACAATGAGCAGTTCTTC
CASSLDGTGTSGGAYNEQFF
>TRBD1|TRBV19|NA|TRBJ1-1
TGTGCCAGTAGTATTGGAACCAGGGGGGTCGGCACTGAAGCTTTCTTT
CASSIGTRGVGTEAFF
>NA|TRBV9|NA|TRBJ1-3
TGTGCCAGCAGCGTAGACGGGGGGCGAGGAGGAACTGGAAACACCATATATTTT
CASSVDGGRGGTGNTIYF
>NA|TRBV5-4|NA|TRBJ2-5
TGTGCCAGCAGCTTCCGGGGTCAAGAGACCCAGTACTTC
CASSFRGQETQYF
>NA|TRBV7-9|NA|TRBJ1-3
TGTGCCGCAGCGTACAGGGCTGGAAACACCATATATTTT
CAAAYRAGNTIYF
>NA|TRBV11-3|once|TRBJ2-4
TGTGCCAGCAGCTTAGGCGACAAAAACATTCAGTACTTC
CASSLGDKNIQYF
>NA|TRBV6-1|NA|TRBJ1-1
TGTGCCAGCAGCCTACAGGGAGTTAACACTGAAGCTTTCTTT
CASSLQGVNTEAFF
>TRBD1|TRBV7-2|few|TRBJ2-7
TGTGCCAGCAGCACATCGACAGGGGGAGGCTACGAGCAGTACTTC
CASSTSTGGGYEQYF
>NA|TRBV27|few|TRBJ1-1
TGTGCCAGCAGTTTATTCAGGGGAACTGAAGCTTTCTTT
CASSLFRGTEAFF
>TRBD2|TRBV10-3|NA|TRBJ2-7
TGTGCCATCAGTGATCCTAGCGGGGGGCGTGACGAGCAGTACTTC
CAISDPSGGRDEQYF
>TRBD1|TRBV11-1|NA|TRBJ2-1
TGTGCCAGCAGCTTAGATAGGACCTCAGGGGGGCAGTTCTTC
CASSLDRTSGGQFF
>NA|TRBV5-6|NA|TRBJ1-2
TGTGCCAGCAGCTGGGGCAGGTTGGATGGCTACACCTTC
CASSWGRLDGYTF
>TRBD1|TRBV9|NA|TRBJ2-1
TGTGCCAGCAGCGTAGGAGTGACAGGGGGCCTCAATGAGCAGTTCTTC
CASSVGVTGGLNEQFF
>NA|TRBV19|NA|TRBJ1-2
TGTGCCAGTAGTATAGTGAGGGAGGGCTACGGCTACACCTTC
CASSIVREGYGYTF
>NA|TRBV6-2/TRBV6-3|NA|TRBJ2-5
TGTGCCAGCAGTTACTCGGAGACTCAACCGGAGACCCAGTACTTC
CASSYSETQPETQYF